The next 25 T cell receptor beta chains were all read from a single sample in a study of cytomegalovirus exposure and HLA in healthy donors. The PCR used 60 Vbeta and 13 Jbeta primers. Assay: immunoSEQ multiplex PCR; the TCRdb copy retains only in-frame clones and omits some. This sample has 100,000 to 120,000 clones, with approximately 80% found just once. Sequenced material: PBMCs. The receptors come from a man aged 30-40 years in good health and CMV-seropositive.

The chain joins TRBV25-1 to TRBJ2-2; tentative D call: TRBD2 (7 bases). Trimming pared 4 bases from V and 3 bases from J, leaving 18 bases between. The CDR3 runs 17 residues. Germline CDR1 is MGHDK and CDR2 is SYGVNS. This CDR3 is CASSGIDGEGDTGELFF. CDR3 in DNA: TGTGCCAGCAGTGGGATCGACGGGGAGGGGGACACCGGGGAGCTGTTTTTT.

With respect to this clone: Other DNA sequences in this specimen translate into the identical CDR3. This rearrangement joins TRBV13 to TRBJ1-3; 8 bases match TRBD1. The ends lost 3 bases at V and 1 base at J; junction bases unmatched: 5. The CDR3 consists of 16 residues. Germline values: CDR1 PRHDT, CDR2 FYEKMQ (reference sequence). The CDR3 sequence: CASSFGRGLSGNTIYF. As DNA, the CDR3 is TGTGCCAGCAGCTTCGGCAGGGGGCTTTCTGGAAACACCATATATTTT.

This chain links TRBV7-9 with TRBJ1-2; D not certain. Trimming took off 1 base at V and 4 bases at J, with 7 bases between the two ends. Per the germline V gene, CDR1 is SEHNR and CDR2 is FQNEAQ (reference sequence). The CDR3 is made up of 13 amino acids. CDR3 in DNA: TGTGCCAGCAGCTTAGATATCCCCTATGGCTACACCTTC. Its translation: CASSLDIPYGYTF.

V gene TRBV4-1 combines with J gene TRBJ2-1, with 7 nucleotides matching TRBD1. The junction had 4 bases not matched to a gene; V was cut back by 5 bases and J by 6 bases. The germline CDR1 and CDR2 sequences are MGHRA and YSYEKL. The CDR3 runs 13 residues. CDR3 loop: CASSGDSFNEQFF. The DNA of the CDR3 is TGCGCCAGCAGCGGGGACAGTTTCAATGAGCAGTTCTTC.

CDR3 bases: TGTGCCAGCCAAGGACAGGGGGCGGACACCGGGGAGCTGTTTTTT. Amino acid sequence: CASQGQGADTGELFF. This rearrangement joins TRBV2 to TRBJ2-2; 11 bases are a match to TRBD1. Trimming took 8 bases from V and 3 from J; bases not matched to a gene: 5. Germline assignment: CDR1 SNHLY and CDR2 FYNNEI. This CDR3 has 15 residues. Full variable domain (outside the CDR3, taken from reference TRBV2 and TRBJ2-2): EPEVTQTPSHQVTQMGQEVILRCVPISNHLYFYWYRQILGQKVEFLVSFYNNEISEKSEIFDDQFSVERPDGSNFTLKIRSTKLEDSAMYFCASQGQGADTGELFFGEGSRLTVL.

This clone was counted a few times. The V gene is TRBV27, the J gene TRBJ2-5; D uncertain. Germline V gene sequence: CDR1 MNHEY, CDR2 SMNVEV (reference sequence). The CDR3 is made up of 12 amino acids. Trimming shortened V by 5 bases and J by 6 bases, and 10 bases separated the two germline ends. CDR3 in amino acids: CASSPFSKTQYF. CDR3 in DNA: TGTGCCAGCAGTCCCTTTAGCAAGACCCAGTACTTC.

V usage is TRBV14 and J usage is TRBJ1-3, with D maybe TRBD1 (5 bases). CDR1 and CDR2 from the germline V gene are SGHDN and FVKESK. CDR3 size: 19 residues. V dropped 0 bases and J dropped 9 bases, with 27 bases sitting between them. DNA of the CDR3: TGTGCCAGCAGCCAAGATTTCAAAGGGGCCGGTACCGAGTCACCCACCATATATTTT. Amino acid sequence: CASSQDFKGAGTESPTIYF.

There are a few counts of this clone. V gene TRBV6-6 combines with J gene TRBJ1-4; D is unresolved. Germline CDR1 is MNHNY and CDR2 is SVGAGI (reference sequence). The CDR3 contains 14 residues. V was pared by 7 bases and J by 5 bases, with 14 bases between. CDR3 in amino acids: CASKAPEVNEKLFF. The CDR3 bases are TGTGCCAGCAAAGCCCCTGAAGTAAATGAAAAACTGTTTTTT.

V gene TRBV5-5 combines with J gene TRBJ1-2; TRBD1 might be the D (5 bases). Trimming took off 3 bases at V and 10 bases at J, with 16 bases between the two ends. CDR3 length equals 13 residues. CDR1 and CDR2 from the germline V gene are SGHKS and YYEKEE (reference sequence). The CDR3, as DNA: TGTGCCAGCAGCTCGGGGGAGGGGATAGCCTACACCTTC. Its translation is CASSSGEGIAYTF.

The chain recombines TRBV9 with TRBJ1-6; D not certain. This CDR3 has 15 amino acids. The germline V gene has CDR1 SGDLS and CDR2 YYNGEE. V lost 4 bases and J 7 bases, leaving 15 bases between the germline ends. The CDR3 DNA follows: TGTGCCAGCAGCATTCGACCCGGAGGGAATTCACCCCTCCACTTT. It is translated as CASSIRPGGNSPLHF.

The chain is built from TRBV7-2 and TRBJ2-2, with a weak D call TRBD1 (7 bases). Germline values: CDR1 SGHTA, CDR2 FQGNSA. V lost 4 bases to trimming and J lost 0 bases, with 15 bases between them. The CDR3 loop spans 17 amino acids. The CDR3: CASSWPTGRTNTGELFF. The CDR3 DNA reads as TGTGCCAGCAGCTGGCCGACAGGGAGGACGAACACCGGGGAGCTGTTTTTT.

J is TRBJ2-1 and V is TRBV6-6; TRBD2 matches at 8 bases. The CDR3 has 16 residues. Germline assignment: CDR1 MNHNY and CDR2 SVGAGI (reference sequence). The junction had 11 bases not matched to a gene; V was cut back by 4 bases and J by 6 bases. The CDR3 region has the DNA TGTGCCAGCAGTTCCGTCGAAGCGGGGGTCATCAATGAGCAGTTCTTC. Its translation: CASSSVEAGVINEQFF.

This clone was seen more than once but under ten times. The chain links TRBV5-5 to TRBJ1-4, with 8 bases that match TRBD1. Looked up from germline, CDR1 is SGHKS and CDR2 is YYEKEE (reference sequence). The CDR3 spans 15 residues. V lost 4 bases and J lost 8; bases outside the gene matches: 10. The DNA for the CDR3 is TGTGCCAGCAGCCGGGGTGCTGACAGGGGCGAAAAACTGTTTTTT. This codes for CASSRGADRGEKLFF.

The V and J genes are TRBV19 and TRBJ2-1, with TRBD1 identical over 7 bases. The CDR3 is 14 residues long. Per the germline V gene, CDR1 is LNHDA and CDR2 is SQIVND (reference sequence). V trimming: 1 base; J trimming: 11 bases; junction bases outside the gene matches: 8. The CDR3 sequence: CASSIGNRGSKQFF. The CDR3 bases are TGTGCCAGTAGTATAGGTAACAGGGGAAGTAAGCAGTTCTTC.

The CDR3 loop reads CASSPRGDTQYF. The DNA for the CDR3 is TGTGCCAGCAGTCCAAGGGGAGATACGCAGTATTTT. The gene calls are TRBV27 and TRBJ2-3; TRBD1 might be the D (5 bases). The CDR3 extends over 12 amino acids. Trimming cost V 5 bases and J 5 bases, with 8 bases left between them. The V gene's germline CDR1 is MNHEY and CDR2 SMNVEV (reference sequence).

The chain employs TRBV5-4 and TRBJ1-6; possibly TRBD1 for D (5 bases). V gave up 4 bases and J gave up 10 bases, with 18 bases separating them. CDR3 length: 15 amino acids. CDR1 and CDR2 from the germline V gene are SGHNT and YYREEE (reference sequence). The CDR3 DNA reads TGTGCCAGCAGCCTACTCCATCAGGGCGACTCACCCCTCCACTTT. It is translated as CASSLLHQGDSPLHF.

The chain is built from TRBV7-9 and TRBJ2-5; 10 positions agree with TRBD1. The trim removed 5 bases at V and 3 bases at J, leaving 6 bases unmatched. CDR1 and CDR2 (germline): SEHNR, FQNEAQ (reference sequence). CDR3 length: 15 residues. CDR3 sequence: CASSDRGQGEETQYF. The CDR3 nucleotides read TGTGCCAGCAGCGACCGCGGACAGGGGGAAGAGACCCAGTACTTC.

This clone was observed a handful of times. The J gene is TRBJ2-5, the V gene TRBV7-8; TRBD2 matches at 11 bases. The J segment lost 5 bases and the V segment lost 4 bases, leaving 9 bases of the junction unmatched. Germline assignment: CDR1 SGHVS and CDR2 FQNEAQ. The CDR3 runs 16 residues. Here the CDR3 reads CASSSVVAGGPETQYF. The CDR3 DNA reads TGTGCCAGCAGCTCAGTCGTAGCGGGGGGGCCGGAGACCCAGTACTTC.

The gene calls are TRBV30 and TRBJ1-6; D not resolved. V was pared by 4 bases and J by 7 bases, with 11 bases between. This CDR3 is built from 13 residues. The germline CDR1 and CDR2 sequences are GTSNPN and SVGIG (reference sequence). The CDR3 nucleotides read TGTGCCTGGACCCGGGGTTCGAATTCACCCCTCCACTTT. This translates into CAWTRGSNSPLHF.

The J gene is TRBJ2-3, the V gene TRBV27; maybe TRBD2 (6 bases). There are 14 residues in the CDR3. Germline values: CDR1 MNHEY, CDR2 SMNVEV (reference sequence). V gave up 5 bases and J gave up 3 bases, with 12 bases separating them. The CDR3 sequence is CASSKRLETDTQYF. The CDR3 DNA reads as TGTGCCAGCAGTAAACGACTAGAGACAGATACGCAGTATTTT.

This sequence joins TRBV5-1 and TRBJ1-6, with unresolved D. Trimming cost V 3 bases and J 0 bases, with 10 bases left between them. The CDR3 totals 16 residues. CDR1 is SGHRS and CDR2 is YFSETQ in the germline V gene. The CDR3 protein is CASSWAGASYNSPLHF. The CDR3 nucleotides read TGCGCCAGCAGCTGGGCCGGCGCCTCCTATAATTCACCCCTCCACTTT.

V gene TRBV7-9 combines with J gene TRBJ2-1, with TRBD2 matching over 9 bases. This CDR3 region has 15 residues. Germline CDR1 SEHNR, CDR2 FQNEAQ (reference sequence). The ends lost 5 bases at V and 4 bases at J; junction bases unmatched: 6. CDR3: CASSEIAGVYNEQFF. In nucleotides, the CDR3 is TGTGCCAGCAGCGAAATAGCGGGGGTATACAATGAGCAGTTCTTC.

This clone was detected only once. This chain links TRBV27 with TRBJ2-5; 10 nucleotides align to TRBD1. The trim removed 5 bases at V and 1 base at J, leaving 7 bases unmatched. Germline-derived CDR1 and CDR2 are MNHEY and SMNVEV (reference sequence). The CDR3 loop spans 16 amino acids. CDR3 protein: CASSPDRGRFQETQYF. The CDR3 coding sequence is TGTGCCAGCAGTCCCGACAGGGGGCGCTTCCAAGAGACCCAGTACTTC.

Here the CDR3 DNA reads TGTGCCTGGAGGGGGCAGGGGGGATTCTACGAGCAGTACTTC. This encodes CAWRGQGGFYEQYF. J is TRBJ2-7 and V is TRBV30; a weak D match, TRBD1 (7 bases). Germline V gene sequence: CDR1 GTSNPN, CDR2 SVGIG (reference sequence). The CDR3 contains 14 residues. The ends were cut back, 3 bases at V and 3 bases at J, with 15 bases in the middle.

The chain employs TRBV7-3 and TRBJ1-2; 9 bases are shared with TRBD1. The length of the CDR3 is 16 residues. Germline V gene lookup returns CDR1 SGHTA and CDR2 FQGTGA. V shed 1 base and J 8 bases; nucleotides not matched to a gene: 11. The CDR3 sequence is CASSLMGTGNPKGYTF. The CDR3 DNA reads TGTGCCAGCAGCTTAATGGGGACAGGGAATCCTAAAGGCTACACCTTC.